These 18 T cell receptor beta chains share one sample of origin, sequenced in a study of shared clonotypes between healthy human individuals. Generated by immunoSEQ multiplex PCR, the TCRdb table keeps only in-frame clones and is missing some. This table has 780,000 or so clones, around 77% appearing once. Sequencing input: memory CD4+ T cells sorted from blood. Subset reported: CD45RA-negative fraction. Source of these receptors: a woman aged 30 to 39 in good health.

Only a few counts were recorded for this clone. This sample also contains other DNA sequences that code for the same CDR3. This chain connects TRBV5-1 to TRBJ2-1; the match to TRBD2 covers 11 bases. V lost 4 bases and J lost 7; bases outside the gene matches: 4. The CDR3 runs to 14 residues. Germline-derived CDR1 and CDR2 are SGHRS and YFSETQ. The CDR3 DNA is TGCGCCAGCAGCCTTGGGACTAGCGGAAATGAGCAGTTCTTC. Protein: CASSLGTSGNEQFF.

The chain joins TRBV6-5 to TRBJ1-1; 8 positions agree with TRBD1. Losses at the gene ends were 6 bases for V and 2 bases for J; bases not matched to a gene: 5. Germline loops: CDR1 MNHEY, CDR2 SVGAGI. The length of the CDR3 is 14 residues. CDR3 protein: CASSRGTGNTEAFF. The CDR3 nucleotides read TGTGCCAGCAGCAGAGGGACAGGTAACACTGAAGCTTTCTTT.

The sample holds many counts of this clone. J is TRBJ2-1 and V is TRBV7-3; tentatively, D is TRBD2 (5 bases). Trimming cost V 1 base and J 6 bases, with 16 bases left between them. The CDR3 runs 16 residues. Germline CDR1 is SGHTA and CDR2 is FQGTGA. Here the CDR3 reads CASSLNPISEGNEQFF. The CDR3 DNA follows: TGTGCCAGCAGCTTAAACCCGATTAGCGAGGGCAATGAGCAGTTCTTC. Combining the CDR3 with reference TRBV7-3 and TRBJ2-1 gives the whole variable domain GAGVSQTPSNKVTEKGKYVELRCDPISGHTALYWYRQSLGQGPEFLIYFQGTGAADDSGLPNDRFFAVRPEGSVSTLKIQRTERGDSAVYLCASSLNPISEGNEQFFGPGTRLTVL.

V usage is TRBV21-1 and J usage is TRBJ2-7; TRBD2, the table's D call, was not compared with the DNA. TRBV21-1 is shown as a pseudogene. The CDR3 is 12 amino acids. This CDR3 reads CASSNRAYEQYF. The CDR3 bases are TGTGCCAGCAGCAATAGAGCCTACGAGCAGTACTTC.

This clone was seen a single time. The chain carries TRBV2 and TRBJ1-1, with D possibly TRBD1 on 5 matching bases. This CDR3 is built from 15 residues. The germline CDR1 and CDR2 sequences are SNHLY and FYNNEI. Trimming stripped 6 bases from V and 0 bases from J, with 14 bases between. The CDR3: CASRARQILNTEAFF. CDR3 nucleotide sequence: TGTGCCAGCAGAGCTAGACAGATTTTGAACACTGAAGCTTTCTTT.

About this clone itself: The same CDR3 is also encoded by other DNA sequences in this sample. The CDR3 region is CASSGRREGPNEQFF. CDR3 in DNA: TGCGCCAGCAGTGGCAGGCGGGAGGGCCCCAATGAGCAGTTCTTC. The chain links TRBV10-2 to TRBJ2-1, with 9 bases aligning to TRBD2. The germline CDR1 and CDR2 sequences are WSHSY and SAAADI. The junction had 7 bases not matched to a gene; V was cut back by 4 bases and J by 6 bases. The CDR3 spans 15 residues.

This clone was observed a handful of times. This chain uses TRBV6-1 with TRBJ2-3; TRBD2 matches 8 bases. The germline CDR1 and CDR2 sequences are MNHNS and SASEGT. J gave up 2 bases and V 8 bases, and 6 bases lay outside the gene matches. This CDR3 region has 14 residues. The CDR3 DNA sequence: TGTGCCAGCGGAACTAGCGGACTCACAGATACGCAGTATTTT. This codes for CASGTSGLTDTQYF.

With regard to this clone: A much larger clone differs by one base, so this may be a read error. The CDR3 coding sequence is TGTGCCAGCTCAGGCCTAGCGGGAGGCTCTCGAGGCTCCTACGAGCAGTACTTC. This codes for CASSGLAGGSRGSYEQYF. The chain has TRBV18 and TRBJ2-7; 11 bases match TRBD2. This CDR3 region has 18 residues. Germline CDR1 reads KGHSH; CDR2 reads LQKENI. Losses at the gene ends were 5 bases for V and 0 bases for J; bases not matched to a gene: 12.

On this clone itself: Other DNA sequences of this sample code for an identical CDR3. The chain has TRBV6-1 and TRBJ1-5, with D possibly matching TRBD1 (5 bases). The CDR3 spans 15 residues. The germline CDR1 and CDR2 sequences are MNHNS and SASEGT. V was shortened by 5 bases and J by 0 bases, with 11 bases between the two germline ends. In DNA, the CDR3 is TGTGCCAGCAGTCCTCCGACAGATAGCAATCAGCCCCAGCATTTT. Amino acids: CASSPPTDSNQPQHF.

This chain uses TRBV28 with TRBJ1-4; no definite D call. The V end was cut by 8 bases, the J end by 0 bases, with 13 bases between. The CDR3 has 15 amino acids. Germline V gene sequence: CDR1 MDHEN, CDR2 SYDVKM. Here the CDR3 DNA reads TGTGCCAGCTCAGGACCTCAGGCAACTAATGAAAAACTGTTTTTT. It specifies CASSGPQATNEKLFF.

The chain recombines TRBV6-4 with TRBJ2-3, with unresolved D. V shed 6 bases and J shed 7 bases, with 20 bases lying between them. Germline V CDR1 and CDR2: MRHNA, SNTAGT. The CDR3 covers 15 residues. Here the CDR3 reads CASSPRSGATYTQYF. The DNA of the CDR3 is TGTGCCAGCAGCCCGCGGTCGGGCGCCACGTATACGCAGTATTTT.

This clone was detected many times. The chain recombines TRBV30 with TRBJ2-7; perhaps TRBD2 as D (6 bases). This CDR3 has 13 residues. The germline V gene encodes CDR1 GTSNPN and CDR2 SVGIG (reference sequence). The germline V and J ends were trimmed by 4 bases and 3 bases, with 13 bases remaining between them. CDR3 in amino acids: CAWNKRALYEQYF. CDR3 bases: TGTGCCTGGAACAAGCGGGCCCTCTACGAGCAGTACTTC.

This chain uses TRBV11-2 with TRBJ2-1; 7 bases are shared with TRBD2. Per germline, CDR1 SGHAT and CDR2 FQNNGV. The CDR3 contains 14 residues. Trimming removed 4 bases from V and 5 bases from J; junction bases left unmatched: 5. The CDR3 region has the DNA TGTGCCAGCAGCTACCGGCGGGAGAACAATGAGCAGTTCTTC. Translation gives CASSYRRENNEQFF.

The V gene is TRBV5-1, the J gene TRBJ2-5; 11 bases fit TRBD2. This CDR3 comprises 16 residues. Germline V CDR1 and CDR2: SGHRS, YFSETQ. V gave up 2 bases and J gave up 3 bases; unmatched junction bases: 6. Here the CDR3 DNA reads TGCGCCAGCAGCTTAGTAGTAGCGGGAGGGAAAGAGACCCAGTACTTC. This codes for CASSLVVAGGKETQYF.

The chain is built from TRBV5-1 and TRBJ2-3; 10 nucleotides line up with TRBD2. There are 17 residues in the CDR3. Germline V gives CDR1 SGHRS, CDR2 YFSETQ. The V gene end was trimmed by 4 bases and the J gene end by 0 bases; junction bases not matched to a gene: 8. CDR3 nucleotides: TGCGCCAGCAGCCTGGAGGCTAGCGGGAGAAGCACAGATACGCAGTATTTT. Protein product: CASSLEASGRSTDTQYF.

The chain uses TRBV7-9 and TRBJ2-7, with 9 bases aligning to TRBD1. Unmatched junction bases numbered 4, after V lost 5 bases and J lost 5 bases. CDR1 is SEHNR, CDR2 FQNEAQ, per germline (reference sequence). The CDR3 has 13 amino acids. In DNA form, the CDR3 reads TGTGCCAGCAGCCCGACAGGGGGGGACGAGCAGTACTTC. It is translated as CASSPTGGDEQYF.

The chain combines TRBV28 with TRBJ2-5; 7 bases are shared with TRBD1. The CDR3 is 12 amino acids. V dropped 6 bases and J dropped 5; count of bases not matched to a gene: 3. Germline V CDR1 and CDR2: MDHEN, SYDVKM. CDR3 nucleotides: TGTGCCAGCAGGGGACAGTATGAGACCCAGTACTTC. This translates into CASRGQYETQYF.

This clone has only one observation. The V gene is TRBV18, the J gene TRBJ1-2; D possibly corresponds to TRBD1 (5 bases). The ends were cut back, 2 bases at V and 2 bases at J, with 12 bases in the middle. Germline CDR1 reads KGHSH; CDR2 reads LQKENI. The length of the CDR3 is 15 residues. The CDR3 loop reads CASSPGSRVNYGYTF. The CDR3 region has the DNA TGTGCCAGCTCACCAGGTTCCAGGGTAAACTATGGCTACACCTTC.